This note documents a single T cell receptor beta chain sequence. The antigen remains undetermined. Data came from immunoSEQ multiplex PCR; TCRdb stores just in-frame clones and leaves some out. The table records around 450 clones, over 60% of them present only once. The sample comes from a study of immune cell composition in non-small cell lung cancer. Overall study context: Most cases were lung adenocarcinoma or squamous cell carcinoma. Whole-study findings and limits: Adenocarcinomas with higher top tumour-associated clone frequency had more reactive TILs. Tumour-associated clones >0.5% occurred in approximately 32% of adenocarcinomas, under 85% of squamous. Top 10 clone scores and clonality were higher in squamous than adenocarcinoma.

Germline lookup yields CDR1 LNHDA and CDR2 SQIVND (reference sequence). The V gene lost 0 bases and the J gene lost 0 bases, with 15 bases spanning the gap. This CDR3 contains 19 residues. The material sequenced was lung tumor tissue. The V call is TRBV19, the J call TRBJ2-6; maybe TRBD1 (5 bases). The receptor's source is a human donor with non-small cell lung cancer. The CDR3 sequence is CASSIDRPGSDSGANVLTF. CDR3 nucleotide sequence: TGTGCCAGTAGTATAGATCGTCCAGGGTCGGACTCTGGGGCCAACGTCCTGACTTTC.